This note documents a single TCR beta chain sequence. The data belong to a study of cytomegalovirus exposure and HLA in healthy donors. 13 Jbeta primers and 60 Vbeta primers were used for the PCR. Libraries were prepared by immunoSEQ multiplex PCR; TCRdb keeps only in-frame clonotypes and omits some of them. The data hold about 68,000 clones, with roughly 77% observed a single time. The CDR3 length is 13 residues. CDR1 and CDR2 from the germline V gene are PRHDT and FYEKMQ (reference sequence). V lost 5 bases and J 3 bases, leaving 11 bases between the germline ends. The V gene is TRBV13, the J gene TRBJ2-7; D is undetermined. The clonotype comes from a human donor in good health. Sequences were obtained from PBMCs. CDR3 amino acids: CASSLNLYYEQYF. The CDR3 DNA is TGTGCCAGCAGCCTCAACTTATACTACGAGCAGTACTTC.